A single sample is the source of the 27 T cell receptor beta chains below, sequenced in a study of cytomegalovirus exposure and HLA in healthy donors. PCR was performed using 60 Vbeta and 13 Jbeta primers. Assay: immunoSEQ multiplex PCR; the TCRdb copy retains only in-frame clones and omits some. Found here are some 130,000 clones, roughly 80% of them singletons; the top ten hold approximately 0.94%. The sample comprised PBMCs. These receptors were taken from a woman aged 55-70 years in good health and CMV-seronegative.

This clone came up a few times. The chain uses TRBV9 and TRBJ2-7; 11 positions match TRBD1. Looked up from germline, CDR1 is SGDLS and CDR2 is YYNGEE. The CDR3 covers 14 residues. With 3 bases clipped from V and 2 bases from J, the junction kept 1 base outside the gene matches. The CDR3 here is CASSEGQGAYEQYF. The CDR3 region has the DNA TGTGCCAGCAGCGAGGGACAGGGGGCCTACGAGCAGTACTTC. The full variable domain, its missing parts supplied by reference TRBV9 and TRBJ2-7, is DSGVTQTPKHLITATGQRVTLRCSPRSGDLSVYWYQQSLDQGLQFLIQYYNGEERAKGNILERFSAQQFPDLHSELNLSSLELGDSALYFCASSEGQGAYEQYFGPGTRLTVT.

The rearrangement joins TRBV7-8 to TRBJ1-4; TRBD1 agrees at 7 bases. The germline CDR1 and CDR2 sequences are SGHVS and FQNEAQ. The CDR3 is made up of 15 amino acids. The junction had 8 bases not matched to a gene; V was cut back by 7 bases and J by 3 bases. The DNA for the CDR3 is TGTGCCAGCACCCCGAACAGGGGAGCTAATGAAAAACTGTTTTTT. This codes for CASTPNRGANEKLFF.

In regard to this clone: The same CDR3 is also encoded by other DNA sequences in this sample. V usage is TRBV5-1 and J usage is TRBJ2-5; D is ambiguous. Deletions cut 2 bases from V and 4 bases from J, with 6 bases between. This CDR3 has 12 amino acids. Germline V gene sequence: CDR1 SGHRS, CDR2 YFSETQ. The DNA for the CDR3 is TGCGCCAGCAGCTTCCCGGGAGAGACCCAGTACTTC. Protein product: CASSFPGETQYF.

The chain recombines TRBV27 with TRBJ1-2; D not resolved. The CDR3 sequence is 13 residues long. V lost 3 bases and J lost 3, with 8 bases in between. Per the germline V gene, CDR1 is MNHEY and CDR2 is SMNVEV (reference sequence). This chain's CDR3 is CASSFGLYYGYTF. Written as DNA, the CDR3 is TGTGCCAGCAGTTTCGGTCTGTACTATGGCTACACCTTC.

The V call is TRBV7-2, the J call TRBJ2-7, with TRBD1 matching 11 bases. The CDR3 is 16 residues long. The ends lost 5 bases at V and 4 bases at J; junction bases unmatched: 10. Per the germline V gene, CDR1 is SGHTA and CDR2 is FQGNSA. DNA for the CDR3: TGTGCCAGCAGCCCCCTATGGGACAGGGGGAAATACGAGCAGTACTTC. This sequence encodes CASSPLWDRGKYEQYF. The whole variable domain, filled in from reference TRBV7-2 and TRBJ2-7, reads GAGVSQSPSNKVTEKGKDVELRCDPISGHTALYWYRQSLGQGLEFLIYFQGNSAPDKSGLPSDRFSAERTGGSVSTLTIQRTQQEDSAVYLCASSPLWDRGKYEQYFGPGTRLTVT.

J is TRBJ1-1 and V is TRBV30, with D hard to call. Germline V gene sequence: CDR1 GTSNPN, CDR2 SVGIG (reference sequence). The ends were cut back, 2 bases at V and 1 base at J, with 17 bases in the middle. This CDR3 is built from 16 residues. In nucleotides, the CDR3 is TGTGCCTGGAGTACATATACGAGGGCTCGGAACACTGAAGCTTTCTTT. Encoded protein: CAWSTYTRARNTEAFF. The full variable domain, with the rest looked up from reference TRBV30 and TRBJ1-1, is SQTIHQWPATLVQPVGSPLSLECTVEGTSNPNLYWYRQAAGRGLQLLFYSVGIGQISSEVPQNLSASRPQDRQFILSSKKLLLSDSGFYLCAWSTYTRARNTEAFFGQGTRLTVV.

The V call is TRBV9, the J call TRBJ2-3, with 8 bases aligning to TRBD2. CDR1 is SGDLS, CDR2 YYNGEE, per germline. This CDR3 contains 16 residues. V lost 4 bases and J lost 2; bases outside the gene matches: 9. The CDR3: CASSPGASGSTDTQYF. CDR3 coding DNA: TGTGCCAGCAGCCCCGGGGCTAGCGGGTCCACAGATACGCAGTATTTT. The full variable domain, in which reference TRBV9 and TRBJ2-3 provide the parts outside the CDR3, is DSGVTQTPKHLITATGQRVTLRCSPRSGDLSVYWYQQSLDQGLQFLIQYYNGEERAKGNILERFSAQQFPDLHSELNLSSLELGDSALYFCASSPGASGSTDTQYFGPGTRLTVL.

Only one count was recorded for this clone. CDR3 sequence: CASSLGAGDVGNQPQHF. The CDR3 region has the DNA TGTGCCAGCAGCTTAGGGGCGGGGGATGTTGGCAATCAGCCCCAGCATTTT. The chain links TRBV7-9 to TRBJ1-5; D might be TRBD1 (5 bases). Germline assignment: CDR1 SEHNR and CDR2 FQNEAQ (reference sequence). The ends were cut back, 1 base at V and 2 bases at J, with 15 bases in the middle. The CDR3 totals 17 residues.

The rearrangement links TRBV5-6 to TRBJ1-5; D unresolved. This CDR3 comprises 14 residues. V lost 7 bases and J 4 bases, leaving 15 bases between the germline ends. The germline gives CDR1 SGHDT, CDR2 YYEEEE. CDR3 sequence reads: CASLPTRVNQPQHF. Here the CDR3 DNA reads TGTGCCAGCCTTCCAACCCGGGTAAATCAGCCCCAGCATTTT. The variable domain in full, completed from reference TRBV5-6 and TRBJ1-5, reads DAGVTQSPTHLIKTRGQQVTLRCSPKSGHDTVSWYQQALGQGPQFIFQYYEEEERQRGNFPDRFSGHQFPNYSSELNVNALLLGDSALYLCASLPTRVNQPQHFGDGTRLSIL.

The V and J genes are TRBV19 and TRBJ1-4, with unresolved D. The CDR3 sequence is 13 residues long. Germline CDR1 reads LNHDA; CDR2 reads SQIVND (reference sequence). Trimming shortened V by 1 base and J by 6 bases, and 6 bases separated the two germline ends. The CDR3 is CASSIGLHEKLFF. CDR3 nucleotides: TGTGCCAGTAGTATAGGACTACATGAAAAACTGTTTTTT.

The chain joins TRBV30 to TRBJ1-2, with TRBD1 as a possible D gene (6 bases). The CDR3 covers 13 residues. Per the germline V gene, CDR1 is GTSNPN and CDR2 is SVGIG (reference sequence). V was pared by 3 bases and J by 7 bases, with 15 bases between. In DNA form, the CDR3 reads TGTGCCTGGAGCGAATCAGGGGAAGGTGGCTACACCTTC. Translating it yields CAWSESGEGGYTF.

This chain's CDR3 is CASSILQGGTGELFF. The CDR3 nucleotides read TGTGCCAGTAGTATTTTGCAGGGTGGTACCGGGGAGCTGTTTTTT. The rearrangement uses TRBV19 and TRBJ2-2, with TRBD1 as a possible D gene (5 bases). V was trimmed by 3 bases and J by 5 bases, leaving 13 bases between them. Germline CDR1 reads LNHDA; CDR2 reads SQIVND (reference sequence). The CDR3 loop spans 15 amino acids.

The genes are TRBV28 and TRBJ2-6; perhaps TRBD1 as D (5 bases). Germline V CDR1 and CDR2: MDHEN, SYDVKM. The CDR3 consists of 16 residues. V lost 6 bases and J lost 4, with 16 bases in between. CDR3 in DNA: TGTGCCAGCAGGTCGACAGTCGATCCCGGGGCCAACGTCCTGACTTTC. Protein product: CASRSTVDPGANVLTF.

The gene calls are TRBV5-1 and TRBJ2-2; 7 nucleotides agree with TRBD1. Germline lookup yields CDR1 SGHRS and CDR2 YFSETQ. The CDR3 contains 15 residues. With 4 bases clipped from V and 4 bases from J, the junction kept 7 bases outside the gene matches. The CDR3 nucleotides are TGCGCCAGCAGCATCGACAGGGCGGGCACCGGGGAGCTGTTTTTT. Translated: CASSIDRAGTGELFF.

This chain uses TRBV15 with TRBJ2-7; possibly TRBD1 for D (6 bases). Trimming cost V 5 bases and J 1 base, with 15 bases left between them. Looked up from germline, CDR1 is LNHNV and CDR2 is YYDKDF (reference sequence). This CDR3 is built from 15 residues. The CDR3 spells CATSQGRTRSYEQYF. CDR3 sequence (DNA): TGTGCCACCAGCCAGGGGAGAACGCGTTCCTACGAGCAGTACTTC.

This clone was seen a handful of times. The chain employs TRBV6-1 and TRBJ2-2, with TRBD2 identical over 14 bases. Germline V CDR1 and CDR2: MNHNS, SASEGT. The CDR3 is made up of 18 amino acids. V was pared by 2 bases and J by 6 bases, with 8 bases of the junction left unmatched. The CDR3 loop reads CASSEPRLAGGPPGELFF. CDR3 DNA sequence: TGTGCCAGCAGTGAACCACGACTAGCGGGAGGGCCCCCCGGGGAGCTGTTTTTT.

V usage is TRBV19 and J usage is TRBJ1-3, with no clear D. Trimming took off 5 bases at V and 1 base at J, with 3 bases between the two ends. Germline values: CDR1 LNHDA, CDR2 SQIVND (reference sequence). The CDR3 has 12 amino acids. CDR3 in DNA: TGTGCCAGTAGTGCGTCTGGAAACACCATATATTTT. Translation: CASSASGNTIYF.

The rearrangement joins TRBV7-8 to TRBJ2-6; D not certain. CDR1 is SGHVS and CDR2 is FQNEAQ in the germline V gene. V gave up 0 bases and J gave up 2 bases, with 5 bases separating them. The CDR3 extends over 15 amino acids. CDR3 sequence reads: CASSLALPGANVLTF. DNA for the CDR3: TGTGCCAGCAGCTTAGCCCTTCCTGGGGCCAACGTCCTGACTTTC.

This clone has just a few counts. The V and J genes are TRBV19 and TRBJ1-5; the match to TRBD1 covers 10 bases. Germline V gene lookup returns CDR1 LNHDA and CDR2 SQIVND (reference sequence). After removal of 1 base from V and 7 bases from J, the junction contained 7 bases not matched to a gene. The CDR3 has 16 amino acids. The CDR3 coding sequence is TGTGCCAGTAGTATAGCCGGGGACAGGGGCGACCAGCCCCAGCATTTT. Protein product: CASSIAGDRGDQPQHF.

The chain recombines TRBV10-1 with TRBJ2-2, with TRBD1 as a possible D gene (5 bases). V lost 3 bases and J 1 base, leaving 6 bases between the germline ends. CDR1 WNHNN and CDR2 SYGVQD come from the germline V gene (reference sequence). The CDR3 sequence is 14 residues long. The CDR3 sequence: CASSEGQNTGELFF. CDR3 coding DNA: TGCGCCAGCAGTGAAGGACAGAACACCGGGGAGCTGTTTTTT.

This clone was observed a few times. The chain carries TRBV15 and TRBJ2-7, with a tentative D call TRBD1 (6 bases). The CDR3 extends over 14 amino acids. V dropped 4 bases and J dropped 6 bases, with 16 bases sitting between them. Per the germline V gene, CDR1 is LNHNV and CDR2 is YYDKDF (reference sequence). CDR3 residues: CATSTDRRGTEQYF. CDR3 in DNA: TGTGCCACCAGCACCGACAGGCGAGGTACCGAGCAGTACTTC. Supplemented by reference TRBV15 and TRBJ2-7, the full variable domain reads DAMVIQNPRYQVTQFGKPVTLSCSQTLNHNVMYWYQQKSSQAPKLLFHYYDKDFNNEADTPDNFQSRRPNTSFCFLDIRSPGLGDTAMYLCATSTDRRGTEQYFGPGTRLTVT.

This chain uses TRBV5-1 with TRBJ2-7; the match to TRBD1 covers 8 bases. The CDR3 is 14 amino acids. CDR1 SGHRS and CDR2 YFSETQ come from the germline V gene. V lost 4 bases and J lost 5; bases outside the gene matches: 8. The chain's CDR3 is CASSPDRALDEQYF. DNA for the CDR3: TGCGCCAGCAGCCCGGACAGGGCTCTGGACGAGCAGTACTTC.

In this sample, this clone turned up a few times. V gene TRBV11-2 combines with J gene TRBJ1-2; TRBD1 matches 7 bases. CDR3 length equals 14 residues. Germline CDR1 is SGHAT and CDR2 is FQNNGV. V shed 5 bases and J 8 bases; nucleotides not matched to a gene: 11. CDR3 region: CASSPETGSGGYTF. The CDR3 coding sequence is TGTGCCAGCAGCCCCGAGACAGGGTCCGGAGGCTACACCTTC.

The gene calls are TRBV5-5 and TRBJ2-1; 7 nucleotides line up with TRBD2. CDR1 and CDR2 from the germline V gene are SGHKS and YYEKEE (reference sequence). The CDR3 has 16 amino acids. J gave up 3 bases and V 3 bases, and 9 bases lay outside the gene matches. The chain's CDR3 is CASSSSGGSGYNEQFF. CDR3 DNA: TGTGCCAGCAGCTCCTCCGGGGGGTCAGGCTACAATGAGCAGTTCTTC.

This sequence joins TRBV29-1 and TRBJ2-1, with 12 positions matching TRBD2. In germline, CDR1 is SQVTM, CDR2 ANQGSEA. The CDR3 runs to 14 residues. The V segment lost 5 bases and the J segment 3 bases; nucleotides outside the gene matches: 2. The DNA for the CDR3 is TGCAGCGTTAGACTAGCGGGAGTCTACAATGAGCAGTTCTTC. This gives the protein CSVRLAGVYNEQFF.

The chain joins TRBV25-1 to TRBJ2-1; a weak D match, TRBD1 (5 bases). Trimming stripped 3 bases from V and 0 bases from J, with 9 bases between. The CDR3 is made up of 15 amino acids. The V gene's germline CDR1 is MGHDK and CDR2 SYGVNS. CDR3 amino acids: CASSEPDSSYNEQFF. CDR3 DNA: TGTGCCAGCAGTGAGCCCGACAGCTCCTACAATGAGCAGTTCTTC.

This rearrangement joins TRBV7-8 to TRBJ1-2, with 10 bases identical to TRBD1. J lost 2 bases, V lost 4 bases, and 4 bases had no gene match. CDR3 length: 15 residues. Germline V CDR1 and CDR2: SGHVS, FQNEAQ. The CDR3 DNA reads TGTGCCAGCAGCTCCCCGACAGGGGGCAACTATGGCTACACCTTC. Its translation: CASSSPTGGNYGYTF.